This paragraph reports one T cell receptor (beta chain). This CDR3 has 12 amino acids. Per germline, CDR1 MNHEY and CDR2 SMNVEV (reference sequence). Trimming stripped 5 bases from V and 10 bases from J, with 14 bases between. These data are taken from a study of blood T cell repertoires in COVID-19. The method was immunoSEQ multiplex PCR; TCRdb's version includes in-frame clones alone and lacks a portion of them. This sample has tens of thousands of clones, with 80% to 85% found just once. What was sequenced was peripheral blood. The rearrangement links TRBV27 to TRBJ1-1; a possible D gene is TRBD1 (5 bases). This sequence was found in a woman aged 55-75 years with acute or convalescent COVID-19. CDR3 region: CASSLPGLPAFF. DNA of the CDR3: TGTGCCAGCAGTCTACCGGGACTCCCAGCTTTCTTT.